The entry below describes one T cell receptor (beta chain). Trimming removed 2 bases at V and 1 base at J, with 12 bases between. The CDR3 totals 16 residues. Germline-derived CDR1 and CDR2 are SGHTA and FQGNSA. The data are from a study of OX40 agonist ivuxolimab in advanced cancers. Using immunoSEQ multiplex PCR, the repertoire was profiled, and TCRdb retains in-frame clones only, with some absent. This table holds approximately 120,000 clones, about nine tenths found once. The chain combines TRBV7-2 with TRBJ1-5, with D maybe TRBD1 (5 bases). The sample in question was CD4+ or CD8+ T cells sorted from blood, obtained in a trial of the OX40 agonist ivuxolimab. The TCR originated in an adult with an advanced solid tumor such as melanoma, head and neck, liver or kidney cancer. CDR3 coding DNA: TGTGCCAGCAGCTTATCGGGAGGGGCGAGCAATCAGCCCCAGCATTTT. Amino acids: CASSLSGGASNQPQHF.